The 20 T cell receptor beta chains listed next were all sequenced from one sample in a study of T cell repertoires in cytomegalovirus infection. Using its own MiXCR run on the reads, TCRdb lists one record per CDR3 protein. The sample gives about 530,000 distinct CDR3 sequences, more than 20% of which show up once; approximately 13% is in the top ten. Sequences were obtained from PBMCs. The receptor set was obtained from a human donor in good health (CMV status not recorded). Some clones in this sample may be carry-over from other donors' samples.

Comment on this clonotype: Lacking the conserved final phenylalanine or tryptophan, this CDR3 likely reflects a read error. Here the CDR3 reads CASSISLSSYNEQFL. The CDR3 coding sequence is TGTGCCAGTAGTATCTCGCTCAGCTCCTACAATGAGCAGTTCCTC. The chain uses TRBV19 and TRBJ2-1; D ambiguous. CDR1 LNHDA and CDR2 SQIVND come from the germline V gene (reference sequence). The CDR3 has 15 residues. Trimming removed 3 bases from V and 0 bases from J, with 9 bases in between.

This clonotype came up a few times. The chain employs TRBV19 and TRBJ2-7; D gene ambiguous. CDR1 is LNHDA and CDR2 is SQIVND in the germline V gene (reference sequence). The CDR3 runs to 14 residues. Trimming removed 4 bases at V and 5 bases at J, with 15 bases between. CDR3 region: CASSRVGRPDEQYV. DNA for the CDR3: TGTGCCAGTAGTAGGGTTGGTCGCCCTGACGAGCAGTACGTC.

This clonotype was detected ten times or more. The J gene is TRBJ2-7, the V gene TRBV7-2, with 8 bases identical to TRBD2. Germline assignment: CDR1 SGHTA and CDR2 FQGNSA. The CDR3 is 15 residues long. The J segment lost 2 bases and the V segment lost 5 bases, leaving 8 bases of the junction unmatched. The CDR3 DNA follows: TGTGCCAGCAGCACCGGGACTAGTCGGACCTACGAGCAGTACTTC. Its protein product is CASSTGTSRTYEQYF.

The rearrangement links TRBV7-9 to TRBJ1-3; no clear D. The CDR3 has 14 amino acids. The V gene lost 1 base and the J gene lost 4 bases, with 8 bases spanning the gap. Germline values: CDR1 SEHNR, CDR2 FQNEAQ (reference sequence). Written as DNA, the CDR3 is TGTGCCAGCAGCTTAGGGGTAATCGGAAACACCATATATTTT. This encodes CASSLGVIGNTIYF.

In its sample, this clonotype was seen a few times. This sequence joins TRBV9 and TRBJ2-7; either TRBD1 or TRBD2 may fit D (5 bases each). The germline gives CDR1 SGDLS, CDR2 YYNGEE. The CDR3 is 15 amino acids. V was shortened by 4 bases and J by 3 bases, with 17 bases between the two germline ends. The DNA of the CDR3 is TGTGCCAGCAGCACGTCCGGGACGGCTGTCTACGAGCAGTACTTC. It encodes CASSTSGTAVYEQYF.

This clonotype was seen only a few times. The chain combines TRBV24-1 with TRBJ2-1, with 8 bases matching TRBD2. Trimming took 0 bases from V and 16 from J; bases not matched to a gene: 4. Germline loops: CDR1 KGHDR, CDR2 SFDVKD. The CDR3 covers 12 residues. The CDR3 loop is CATSDLPGLVFF. For the CDR3, the DNA is TGTGCCACCAGTGATTTGCCGGGACTAGTATTCTTC.

This clonotype was observed a few times. The gene calls are TRBV5-4 and TRBJ1-1; a weak D match, TRBD1 (5 bases). The CDR3 runs to 15 residues. The V end was cut by 0 bases, the J end by 4 bases, with 13 bases between. Germline V gives CDR1 SGHNT, CDR2 YYREEE (reference sequence). CDR3 protein: CASSLEPGTVTEAFF. The CDR3 DNA reads TGTGCCAGCAGCTTGGAACCGGGGACTGTCACTGAAGCTTTCTTT.

The chain recombines TRBV2 with TRBJ2-3; D unclear. The CDR3 covers 16 residues. Trimming shortened V by 3 bases and J by 2 bases, and 15 bases separated the two germline ends. Germline values: CDR1 SNHLY, CDR2 FYNNEI. The CDR3 is CASSEIRQVITDTQYF. CDR3 bases: TGTGCCAGCAGTGAGATCCGGCAGGTGATCACAGATACGCAGTATTTT.

This rearrangement joins TRBV12-3 or TRBV12-4 to TRBJ2-7; no definite D call. The CDR3 runs 13 residues. Trimming removed 7 bases from V and 6 bases from J, with 16 bases in between. The CDR3 protein is CASTPSLSGEQYF. The CDR3 DNA reads TGTGCCAGCACACCCAGTCTCTCTGGCGAGCAGTACTTC.

The chain employs TRBV12-5 and TRBJ1-5; D is ambiguous. CDR1 and CDR2 from the germline V gene are LGHNT and FRNRAP. There are 17 residues in the CDR3. V was trimmed by 0 bases and J by 3 bases, leaving 15 bases between them. In nucleotides, the CDR3 is TGTGCTAGTGGTTTGGTTTTTGGCAGCGAAACCAATCAGCCCCAGCATTTT. This sequence encodes CASGLVFGSETNQPQHF.

The rearrangement joins TRBV14 to TRBJ2-2; D possibly corresponds to TRBD1 (6 bases). The ends were cut back, 0 bases at V and 0 bases at J, with 11 bases in the middle. Looked up from germline, CDR1 is SGHDN and CDR2 is FVKESK. The CDR3 covers 17 residues. The CDR3 sequence: CASSQDWGRPNTGELFF. Written as DNA, the CDR3 is TGTGCCAGCAGCCAAGATTGGGGGCGACCGAACACCGGGGAGCTGTTTTTT.

This rearrangement joins TRBV2 to TRBJ1-3, with D possibly being TRBD1 (5 bases). V was cut by 8 bases and J by 2 bases, with 25 bases left in between. The germline V gene encodes CDR1 SNHLY and CDR2 FYNNEI. The CDR3 is made up of 18 amino acids. In nucleotides, the CDR3 is TGTGCCAGCGAAGGGGTGAAATTTGGGGCTTCACCTGGAAACACCATATATTTT. Protein sequence: CASEGVKFGASPGNTIYF.

This clonotype was detected only a few times. This chain links TRBV2 with TRBJ2-6, with 8 bases that match TRBD1. Looked up from germline, CDR1 is SNHLY and CDR2 is FYNNEI. This CDR3 has 20 residues. Trimming took 4 bases from V and 3 from J; bases not matched to a gene: 17. The CDR3 DNA sequence: TGTGCCAGCAGTGGGAGCCTGTTTGGGCAGGGGGCCAGTGGGGCCAACGTCCTGACTTTC. Amino acid sequence: CASSGSLFGQGASGANVLTF.

This clonotype came up many times. The rearrangement links TRBV7-6 to TRBJ2-3, with D maybe TRBD2 (6 bases). The ends were cut back, 5 bases at V and 1 base at J, with 16 bases in the middle. The CDR3 loop spans 16 amino acids. In germline, CDR1 is SGHVS, CDR2 FNYEAQ. CDR3 sequence (DNA): TGTGCCAGCAGCGCGGGACCGTACGATCGCACAGATACGCAGTATTTT. Translating it yields CASSAGPYDRTDTQYF.

V usage is TRBV29-1 and J usage is TRBJ2-7; D unresolved. Trimming pared 4 bases from V and 3 bases from J, leaving 10 bases between. The CDR3 is 12 amino acids. CDR1 SQVTM and CDR2 ANQGSEA come from the germline V gene. This CDR3 is CSVGLGSYEQYF. CDR3 coding DNA: TGCAGCGTTGGTCTCGGCAGCTACGAGCAGTACTTC.

This clonotype was observed a handful of times. The chain carries TRBV4-1 and TRBJ1-1; 7 bases match TRBD1. Trimming took 2 bases from V and 0 from J; bases not matched to a gene: 3. Per the germline V gene, CDR1 is MGHRA and CDR2 is YSYEKL. CDR3 length equals 15 residues. The CDR3 nucleotides read TGCGCCAGCAGCCAACGGGACAGTTTGAACACTGAAGCTTTCTTT. As protein: CASSQRDSLNTEAFF.

The chain links TRBV5-6 to TRBJ2-7, with D perhaps TRBD1 (5 bases). The CDR3 loop spans 13 amino acids. Germline V gene sequence: CDR1 SGHDT, CDR2 YYEEEE. V was shortened by 3 bases and J by 2 bases, with 9 bases between the two germline ends. The CDR3 spells CASSYGHPYEQYF. As DNA, the CDR3 is TGTGCCAGCAGCTATGGACACCCCTACGAGCAGTACTTC.

The J gene is TRBJ2-7, the V gene TRBV7-9, with a tentative D call TRBD1 (5 bases). The V end was cut by 5 bases, the J end by 4 bases, with 18 bases between. Germline V lookup: CDR1 SEHNR, CDR2 FQNEAQ (reference sequence). This CDR3 spans 15 amino acids. CDR3 in amino acids: CASSTIGANSYEQYF. The CDR3 DNA reads TGTGCCAGCAGCACCATAGGGGCCAACTCTTACGAGCAGTACTTC. Full variable domain (missing parts from reference TRBV7-9 and TRBJ2-7): DTGVSQNPRHKITKRGQNVTFRCDPISEHNRLYWYRQTLGQGPEFLTYFQNEAQLEKSRLLSDRFSAERPKGSFSTLEIQRTEQGDSAMYLCASSTIGANSYEQYFGPGTRLTVT.

The chain employs TRBV10-3 and TRBJ2-1; the match to TRBD2 covers 10 bases. The J segment lost 7 bases and the V segment lost 4 bases, leaving 4 bases of the junction unmatched. The CDR3 extends over 14 amino acids. Germline assignment: CDR1 ENHRY and CDR2 SYGVKD. CDR3 coding DNA: TGTGCCATCAGTGGGGGGACTAGCGTGAATGAGCAGTTCTTC. Its translation is CAISGGTSVNEQFF.

V usage is TRBV5-6 and J usage is TRBJ2-5; TRBD2 matches 13 bases. The CDR3 has 15 residues. Looked up from germline, CDR1 is SGHDT and CDR2 is YYEEEE. Unmatched junction bases numbered 7, after V lost 4 bases and J lost 7 bases. This CDR3 is CASSLGLAGVWTQYF. CDR3 coding DNA: TGTGCCAGCAGCCTCGGACTAGCGGGAGTTTGGACCCAGTACTTC. The whole variable domain, filled in from reference TRBV5-6 and TRBJ2-5, reads DAGVTQSPTHLIKTRGQQVTLRCSPKSGHDTVSWYQQALGQGPQFIFQYYEEEERQRGNFPDRFSGHQFPNYSSELNVNALLLGDSALYLCASSLGLAGVWTQYFGPGTRLLVL.